These T cell receptor beta chains were read from a single sample in a study of T-cell memory formation after mild COVID-19. TCRdb reprocessed the 5' RACE reads via MiXCR and lists one record per CDR3 protein. The sample lists a few hundred thousand distinct CDR3 sequences, 14% occurring once. The sequenced sample was PBMCs or a T cell subset sorted from them (not recorded which). These receptors came from a man between 18 and 35 years old who had mild COVID-19 (a few samples of this study predate the infection). Cell type and time point are not known. Each CDR3 is given with its conserved first and last residue. A D gene is named only where the DNA matches it firmly. Clone size is given for some rows only: seen once, a few or many times, or a class if the clone is expanded.

>TRBJ2-1|few|TRBD1|TRBV7-9
CASTRPGTGSNEQFF
TGTGCCAGCACCCGTCCCGGGACAGGGTCCAATGAGCAGTTCTTC
>TRBJ2-6|once|NA|TRBV5-1
CASSLEGFGGRRANVLTF
TGCGCCAGCAGCTTGGAAGGCTTCGGGGGCCGTCGGGCCAACGTCCTGACTTTC
>TRBJ2-5|NA|NA|TRBV15
CATSDRDLLVETQYF
TGTGCCACCAGCGACCGGGACTTGCTCGTAGAGACCCAGTACTTC
>TRBJ1-4|few|NA|TRBV29-1
CSVEVGREKLFF
TGCAGCGTTGAAGTTGGCCGAGAAAAACTGTTTTTT
>TRBJ2-5|few|TRBD2|TRBV7-9
CASSPTVAGGFQETQYF
TGTGCCAGCAGCCCGACCGTAGCGGGGGGTTTCCAAGAGACCCAGTACTTC
>TRBJ1-1|once|NA|TRBV7-8
CPSSPQGYDTEAFF
TGTCCCAGCAGCCCCCAGGGATACGACACTGAAGCTTTCTTT
>TRBJ2-5|NA|NA|TRBV7-8
CASSLGAGWQETQYF
TGTGCCAGCAGCTTAGGTGCAGGGTGGCAAGAGACCCAGTACTTC
>TRBJ2-1|NA|TRBD2|TRBV15
CATSRGLAGGDNEQFF
TGTGCCACCAGCAGAGGACTAGCGGGGGGGGACAATGAGCAGTTCTTC
>TRBJ2-5|few|TRBD2|TRBV19
CASGGFGPETQYF
TGTGCCTCGGGGGGATTTGGCCCCGAGACCCAGTACTTC
>TRBJ2-2|NA|NA|TRBV6-2/TRBV6-3
CASLVGPANTGELFF
TGTGCCAGCTTGGTTGGCCCTGCGAACACCGGGGAGCTGTTTTTT
>TRBJ1-1|NA|NA|TRBV7-9
CASSLVGRQAPGAFF
TGTGCCAGCAGCTTAGTAGGTAGACAGGCCCCTGGCGCTTTCTTT
>TRBJ2-1|few|TRBD1|TRBV18
CASSPSPGQGSYNEQFF
TGTGCCAGCTCACCTTCCCCGGGACAGGGGTCCTACAATGAGCAGTTCTTC
>TRBJ1-1|NA|NA|TRBV10-3
CAIRAGENTEAFF
TGTGCCATCAGGGCCGGGGAGAACACTGAAGCTTTCTTT
>TRBJ2-4|NA|NA|TRBV6-5
CASKTGPPAKNIQYF
TGTGCCAGCAAGACAGGACCCCCTGCCAAAAACATTCAGTACTTC
>TRBJ2-2|NA|NA|TRBV3-1
CASSQAKLVENTGELFF
TGTGCCAGCAGCCAAGCTAAACTGGTGGAGAACACCGGGGAGCTGTTTTTT
>TRBJ1-1|NA|TRBD1|TRBV3-1
CASGQAATEAFF
TGTGCCAGCGGACAGGCGGCCACTGAAGCTTTCTTT
>TRBJ2-1|few|TRBD1|TRBV11-3
CASSRYTGGIGNEQFF
TGTGCCAGCAGTCGATATACAGGGGGTATCGGGAATGAGCAGTTCTTC
>TRBJ2-2|few|NA|TRBV28
CASSPGGGAHTGELFF
TGTGCCAGCAGTCCTGGGGGGGGGGCCCACACCGGGGAGCTGTTTTTT